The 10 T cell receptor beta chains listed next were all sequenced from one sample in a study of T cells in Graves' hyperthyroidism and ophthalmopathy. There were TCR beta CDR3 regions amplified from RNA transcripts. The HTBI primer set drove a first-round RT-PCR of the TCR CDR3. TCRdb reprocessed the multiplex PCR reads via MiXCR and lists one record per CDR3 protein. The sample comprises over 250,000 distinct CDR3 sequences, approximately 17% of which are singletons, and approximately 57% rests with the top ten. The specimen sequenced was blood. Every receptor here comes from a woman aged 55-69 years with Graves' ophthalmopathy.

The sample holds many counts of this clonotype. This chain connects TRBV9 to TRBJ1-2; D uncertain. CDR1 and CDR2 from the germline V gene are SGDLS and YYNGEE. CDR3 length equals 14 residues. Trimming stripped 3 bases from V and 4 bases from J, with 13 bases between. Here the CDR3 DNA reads TGTGCCAGCAGCGCAGGAGTGGGTGCCTATGGCTACACCTTC. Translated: CASSAGVGAYGYTF.

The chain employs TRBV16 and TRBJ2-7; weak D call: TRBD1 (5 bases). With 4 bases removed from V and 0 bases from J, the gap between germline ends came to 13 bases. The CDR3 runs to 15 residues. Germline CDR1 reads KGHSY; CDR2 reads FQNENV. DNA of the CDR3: TGTGCCAGCAGCCTACCCGGCAGGGCCTCCTACGAGCAGTACTTC. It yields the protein CASSLPGRASYEQYF.

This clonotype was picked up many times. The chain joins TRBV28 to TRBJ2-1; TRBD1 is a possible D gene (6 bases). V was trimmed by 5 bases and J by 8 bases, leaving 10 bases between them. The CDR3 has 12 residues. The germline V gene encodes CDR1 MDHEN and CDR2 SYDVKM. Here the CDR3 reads CASSAGVDEQFF. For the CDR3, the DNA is TGTGCCAGCAGTGCAGGGGTGGATGAGCAGTTCTTC.

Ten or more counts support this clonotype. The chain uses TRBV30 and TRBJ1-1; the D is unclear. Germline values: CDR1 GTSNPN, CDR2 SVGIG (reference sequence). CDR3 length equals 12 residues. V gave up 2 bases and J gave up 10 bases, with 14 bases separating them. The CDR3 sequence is CAWSPPWESAFF. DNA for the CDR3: TGTGCCTGGAGTCCTCCTTGGGAGTCAGCTTTCTTT.

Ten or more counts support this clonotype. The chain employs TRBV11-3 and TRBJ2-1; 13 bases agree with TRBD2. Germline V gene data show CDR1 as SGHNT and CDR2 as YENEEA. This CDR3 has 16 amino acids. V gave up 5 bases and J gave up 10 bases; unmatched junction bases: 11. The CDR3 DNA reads TGTGCCAGCAGCACCTCCGGGACTAGCGGGGCTTGGGAGCAGTTCTTC. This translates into CASSTSGTSGAWEQFF.

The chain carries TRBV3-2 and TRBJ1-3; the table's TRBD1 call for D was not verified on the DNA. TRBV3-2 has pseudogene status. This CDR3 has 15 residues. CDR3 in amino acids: CATHIQGSSGNTIYF. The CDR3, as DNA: TGTGCCACCCATATACAGGGTAGCTCTGGAAACACCATATATTTT.

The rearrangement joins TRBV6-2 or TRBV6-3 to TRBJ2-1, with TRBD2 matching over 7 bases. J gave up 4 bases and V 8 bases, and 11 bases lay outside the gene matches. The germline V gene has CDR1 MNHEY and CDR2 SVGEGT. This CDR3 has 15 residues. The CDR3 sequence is CASGRAGALYNEQFF. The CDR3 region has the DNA TGTGCCAGCGGTCGGGCGGGAGCCCTATACAATGAGCAGTTCTTC.

CDR3: CAVTGRTRNTGELFF. The CDR3 nucleotides read TGTGCCGTCACAGGCCGGACAAGGAACACCGGGGAGCTGTTTTTT. V usage is TRBV7-2 and J usage is TRBJ2-2, with D perhaps TRBD1 (5 bases). Trimming took 11 bases from V and 1 from J, leaving 17 bases between them. Looked up from germline, CDR1 is SGHTA and CDR2 is FQGNSA. CDR3 length equals 15 residues.

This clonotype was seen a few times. The DNA for the CDR3 is TGTGCCAGCAGCGGGTCGGGAGGCGGCTTCTATGGCTACACCTTC. It specifies CASSGSGGGFYGYTF. The rearrangement joins TRBV11-2 to TRBJ1-2; D is uncertain. V was trimmed by 5 bases and J by 4 bases, leaving 17 bases between them. CDR1 and CDR2 (germline): SGHAT, FQNNGV. The CDR3 spans 15 residues.

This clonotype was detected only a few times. DNA for the CDR3: TGTGCCAGCAGCCACCTGAGGGGAGGGCAGCCCCAGCATTTT. Translation: CASSHLRGGQPQHF. The rearrangement uses TRBV3-1 and TRBJ1-5; tentatively, D is TRBD1 (5 bases). V dropped 3 bases and J dropped 7 bases, with 13 bases sitting between them. CDR3 length: 14 residues. CDR1 and CDR2 (germline): LGHDT, YNNKEL (reference sequence). The full variable domain, in which reference TRBV3-1 and TRBJ1-5 provide the parts outside the CDR3, is DTAVSQTPKYLVTQMGNDKSIKCEQNLGHDTMYWYKQDSKKFLKIMFSYNNKELIINETVPNRFSPKSPDKAHLNLHINSLELGDSAVYFCASSHLRGGQPQHFGDGTRLSIL.